This T cell receptor beta chain was identified during a study of tumor-infiltrating lymphocytes in primary liver carcinoma (dated by TCRdb to the late 2010s). Background for the entire study: Of the five patients, three men and two women aged 30 to 69 years, four had hepatocellular carcinoma and one had combined HCC and intrahepatic cholangiocarcinoma. The tumors of the five patients were staged as T1-T3 N0M0, with maximum diameters ranging from roughly 4.2 to 10 cm. Each sample produced roughly 3.5 to 8 million productive TCRbeta reads, and read depth showed no significant difference between tissue types. The study combined TCRbeta repertoire sequencing, expression microarrays and whole-exome sequencing across five regions of each liver tumor, with adjacent normal tissue and blood. TCRbeta repertoire sequencing covered 35 specimens from 5 patients: around 25 tumor regions, 5 adjacent noncancerous liver tissues and 5 peripheral blood samples. Agilent mRNA microarray profiling was performed on the roughly 24 tumor region samples to relate TCRbeta repertoire diversity to the local molecular phenotype. Reproducibility between technical replicate repertoires was high, with correlation coefficients above 0.95 and mean shared-clone rates about 0.91. Results the study describes overall, beyond this receptor: With just a handful of patients in the study, the authors point out that the findings should be validated in a larger study. Just about 8-25% of top clones turned up in all five regions of a tumor, which suggests spatial heterogeneity among tumor-infiltrating T cells. Repertoire overlap was found to be higher between tumor regions (mean approximately 35%) than between tumor-adjacent (roughly 17%) or tumor-blood (14%) pairs, consistent with antigen-driven expansion. Because sequencing covered only the TCR beta chain and unpaired alpha chains were not captured, true repertoire diversity is likely underestimated. Compared with blood, tumors had a significantly larger share of the repertoire taken up by the top 250 clones (p = 0.039). Since the samples were bulk and unsorted, there was no way to compare CD4+ and CD8+ T cell repertoires.

Remarks on this clonotype: What this receptor recognizes is not known. No quality values exist for individual bases; no much larger clone is one base distant.

Using a constant-region primer and ProtoScript II reverse transcriptase, TCRbeta-specific cDNA was reverse-transcribed from around 500 ng total RNA. TCRbeta libraries were built with three nested multiplex PCR rounds, a slightly modified ARM-PCR procedure. Each of the first two PCR rounds ran for around 11 cycles and used multiplex TRBV1-TRBV30 forward primers together with a Cbeta reverse primer. Sample barcodes and Illumina adapters were added in a final 25-cycle PCR using Deep VentR polymerase. Amplicons of 200-500 bp were gel-purified with a QIAquick gel extraction kit before sequencing. The TCRbeta amplicons were sequenced with 250-bp paired-end reads on an Illumina HiSeq 2500. Turning to the authors' computational methods: Trimmomatic v0.33 was used to quality-trim the reads, and FLASH v1.2.11 was used to merge paired reads so that full CDR3 sequences could be recovered. V, D and J germline segments were assigned to the rearranged TCRbeta sequences by MiGEC v1.2.1b. Clonotype statistics and Shannon-Wiener diversity indices were computed with VDJtools v1.0.0. Except for diversity analysis, only the 250 most abundant clonotypes of each sample were used in subsequent analyses to reduce sampling bias. The public sequencing data were trimmed at Q25 with fastp and processed into clonotypes with MiXCR by TCRdb, which kept only in-frame beta chains. Rows with a matching CDR3 protein are joined into one entry that keeps the most common DNA and genes. TCRdb's processing, not the authors', yielded these V and J calls. Recorded for this sample are roughly 190,000 distinct CDR3 sequences; 70% to 90% of them occurred a single time. The top ten clones comprise 15% to 20% of the sample.

V loses 0 bases, J loses 14 bases, and the germline ends lie 36 bases apart. The CDR3 spans 20 residues, from the cysteine through the phenylalanine. Of all the DNA, just the CDR3 is kept, 60 bases in frame from base 1. Without any cell sorting, total RNA and DNA were co-extracted from roughly 21-30 mg of bulk tissue using the AllPrep DNA/RNA mini kit. Roughly five patients with histopathologically diagnosed primary liver carcinoma underwent surgical resection in China between late 2015 and 2016. At the time of sampling, the patients had chronic HBV infection and had not received any treatment. Each tumor was sampled at five spatially separated regions: the tumor centre plus the superior, inferior, left-lateral and right-lateral poles. More than 75% viable tumor cells were found by histology in every tumor sample. Pieces of fresh tumor and adjacent tissue were cut in half, with one half kept in RNAlater at -80 degrees C and the other half sent for histology.

This chain is built from TRBV23-1 and TRBJ2-3, with a tentative D gene TRBD2 over 6 matching bases. TRBV23-1 is marked as an open reading frame, function uncertain. Input material: tumor tissue from primary liver carcinoma. The source is a man in his forties with primary liver carcinoma and hepatitis B virus infection. In nucleotides, the sequence is TGCGCCAGCAGTCAATCGCAACTATCGGGAGCCCCCCGGGTGTCAGATAAGCTGTATTTT. This sequence encodes CASSQSQLSGAPRVSDKLYF.